The entry below describes one T cell receptor (beta chain). Its antigen is currently unknown. These data belong to a study of T cells in severe cutaneous drug reactions. Notes on the study in general: TRBV12-4 use rose strongly in carbamazepine-induced Stevens-Johnson syndrome or toxic epidermal necrolysis, averaging about 33% in blister cells and approximately 5% in PBMC. Tolerant-control and healthy-donor PBMC lacked or rarely had the public CDR3 found in blisters.

The patients sequenced had a carbamazepine-induced Stevens-Johnson syndrome or toxic epidermal necrolysis reaction. Bulk and single-cell libraries used iRepertoire multiplex PCR with TCR subtype-specific primers. TCRdb re-analyzed the multiplex PCR reads; it lists each CDR3 protein once, without DNA. The listing records 9,500 to 13,000 distinct CDR3 sequences. The V gene's germline CDR1 is WSHSY and CDR2 SAAADI. This CDR3 is 15 amino acids long. V is TRBV10-2 and J is TRBJ2-5; no DNA is available, so the TRBD1 call from TCRdb remains unchecked. Sequencing was carried out using cells from a skin blister. The source is a human donor with Stevens-Johnson syndrome, a severe cutaneous drug reaction. The CDR3 region is CASSDWTGGAETQYF.